These T cell receptor beta chains were read from a single sample in a study of identical twins. TCRdb passed the 5' RACE reads through MiXCR, listing each CDR3 protein once. This table has hundreds of thousands of distinct CDR3 sequences, roughly 9.4% appearing once. The sequencing sample was made of memory (CD45RO+) T cells sorted from blood. The receptors were sampled from a woman under 30 in good health. Each CDR3 is given with its conserved first and last residue. Each record gives: D gene, J gene, clone size, V gene, CDR3 protein, CDR3 DNA. D genes are given only for firm matches. The size field is filled for only some rows; it gives once, few, many or a size class.

D: .
J: TRBJ1-1
size: .
V: TRBV7-9
CDR3: CASSLGAGGGTEAFF
DNA: TGTGCCAGCAGCCTAGGGGCGGGTGGTGGCACTGAAGCTTTCTTT

D: .
J: TRBJ2-6
size: .
V: TRBV4-1
CDR3: CASSSRFGAGANVLTF
DNA: TGCGCCAGCAGTAGTCGGTTCGGGGCTGGGGCCAACGTCCTGACTTTC

D: TRBD1
J: TRBJ1-2
size: many
V: TRBV5-1
CDR3: CASSLSAGQGGSYTF
DNA: TGCGCCAGCAGCTTGAGCGCGGGACAGGGTGGCAGCTACACCTTC

D: .
J: TRBJ2-7
size: .
V: TRBV3-1
CDR3: CASSQQVLGTSHAEQYF
DNA: TGTGCCAGCAGCCAGCAGGTCCTTGGGACAAGCCATGCCGAGCAGTACTTC

D: .
J: TRBJ2-1
size: many
V: TRBV7-9
CDR3: CASSQWDLPNEQFF
DNA: TGTGCCAGCAGCCAGTGGGATCTCCCCAATGAGCAGTTCTTC

D: .
J: TRBJ1-1
size: few
V: TRBV29-1
CDR3: CSGTLGFTEAFF
DNA: TGCAGCGGTACTCTCGGGTTTACTGAAGCTTTCTTT

D: .
J: TRBJ2-2
size: .
V: TRBV19
CDR3: CASIRTGGSSGELFF
DNA: TGTGCCAGTATCCGGACTGGGGGTTCTTCCGGGGAGCTGTTTTTT

D: TRBD1
J: TRBJ2-3
size: many
V: TRBV10-3
CDR3: CAISEQGAREGTQYF
DNA: TGTGCCATCAGTGAACAGGGGGCGCGGGAAGGAACGCAGTATTTT

D: .
J: TRBJ1-1
size: many
V: TRBV3-1
CDR3: CASSRLGPDVSTEAFF
DNA: TGTGCCAGCAGCCGGTTGGGGCCCGACGTTTCGACTGAAGCTTTCTTT

D: TRBD1
J: TRBJ1-5
size: .
V: TRBV12-3/TRBV12-4
CDR3: CASRRTGGGNQPQHF
DNA: TGTGCCAGCAGGAGGACAGGGGGCGGCAATCAGCCCCAGCATTTT

D: TRBD2
J: TRBJ2-5
size: .
V: TRBV19
CDR3: CASSSGGPDQETQYF
DNA: TGTGCCAGTAGTAGCGGGGGGCCAGATCAAGAGACCCAGTACTTC

D: .
J: TRBJ1-2
size: .
V: TRBV12-3/TRBV12-4
CDR3: CASGFGHRFFTF
DNA: TGTGCCAGCGGATTTGGGCACAGATTTTTCACCTTC

D: .
J: TRBJ2-7
size: .
V: TRBV7-8
CDR3: CASSLILQERTYEQYF
DNA: TGTGCCAGCAGCTTAATCCTGCAGGAAAGGACGTACGAGCAGTACTTC

D: TRBD1
J: TRBJ2-3
size: few
V: TRBV5-1
CDR3: CASSLYHRGGTDTQYF
DNA: TGCGCCAGCAGCTTGTACCACAGGGGTGGAACAGATACGCAGTATTTT

D: .
J: TRBJ2-7
size: few
V: TRBV19
CDR3: CASSKQESSYEQYF
DNA: TGTGCCAGTAGTAAGCAGGAGTCCTCCTACGAGCAGTACTTC

D: .
J: TRBJ1-6
size: many
V: TRBV30
CDR3: CAWSSGVYSPLHF
DNA: TGTGCCTGGAGTTCAGGGGTTTATTCACCCCTCCACTTT

D: TRBD1
J: TRBJ1-4
size: few
V: TRBV10-3
CDR3: CAISESYPGQGNEKLFF
DNA: TGTGCCATCAGTGAGTCGTACCCGGGACAGGGTAATGAAAAACTGTTTTTT

D: .
J: TRBJ2-3
size: few
V: TRBV7-2
CDR3: CASSLAIGTQYF
DNA: TGTGCCAGCAGCTTAGCTATTGGTACGCAGTATTTT

D: .
J: TRBJ2-1
size: .
V: TRBV20-1
CDR3: CSAFRTEYNEQFF
DNA: TGCAGTGCTTTCCGGACAGAGTACAATGAGCAGTTCTTC

D: .
J: TRBJ1-4
size: .
V: TRBV6-5
CDR3: CASSYSGGGEKLFF
DNA: TGTGCCAGCAGTTACTCGGGCGGGGGTGAAAAACTGTTTTTT

D: .
J: TRBJ1-2
size: .
V: TRBV20-1
CDR3: CSARDHWGHGYTF
DNA: TGCAGTGCTAGAGATCACTGGGGGCACGGCTACACCTTC

D: .
J: TRBJ1-5
size: many
V: TRBV20-1
CDR3: CSAGPQNSNQPQHF
DNA: TGCAGTGCTGGGCCCCAAAATAGCAATCAGCCCCAGCATTTT

D: .
J: TRBJ2-7
size: few
V: TRBV6-5
CDR3: CASSYGRNYEQYF
DNA: TGTGCCAGCAGTTACGGGCGAAACTACGAGCAGTACTTC